This TCR beta chain comes out of a study of high-grade serous ovarian cancer treatment subgroups. Study-level information: On average, approximately 15,000 reads and about 7,400 unique TCR beta rearrangements were obtained per sample. The study, taken as a whole, reports: Repertoire analysis covered CDR3 alone, not CDR1 or CDR2. Higher neoantigen levels went with greater TCR clonal relatedness.

TCRdb's table, derived via immunoSEQ multiplex PCR, lists solely in-frame clones and lacks some. The data hold over 2,000 clones, with roughly four fifths observed a single time. The CDR3 consists of 13 residues. The germline V and J ends were trimmed by 0 bases and 5 bases, with 4 bases remaining between them. Looked up from germline, CDR1 is LNHNV and CDR2 is YYDKDF (reference sequence). This clone was seen a handful of times. The antigen remains unidentified. Tumor samples were obtained before definitive surgery or chemotherapy. The source material was tumor tissue. The chain couples TRBV15 to TRBJ2-2; D uncertain. The source of this sequence is a human donor with high-grade serous ovarian cancer. The CDR3 nucleotides read TGTGCCACCAGCAGAGAGGGGACCGGGGAGCTGTTTTTT. Translation: CATSREGTGELFF.